A selection of T cell receptor beta chains follows, all from one sample in a study of T-cell reconstitution after alpha-beta-depleted transplantation in children. From the PCR reads, TCRdb called clonotypes with MiXCR, one entry per CDR3 protein. The table includes 150,000 to 250,000 distinct CDR3 sequences, roughly 15% detected once. The source material was PBMCs from the stem cell graft donor, sampled from the stem cell graft. The receptors were sampled from a human donor who donated a stem cell graft to a child with acute lymphoblastic leukemia. Each CDR3 is given without its conserved first and last residue.

J: TRBJ2-2; V: TRBV7-2; CDR3: ASSMSSGEGAGELF
J: TRBJ2-1; V: TRBV7-9; CDR3: ASSWYNEQF
J: TRBJ1-1; V: TRBV12-3/TRBV12-4; CDR3: ASSFPLTGSAEAF
J: TRBJ1-5; V: TRBV29-1; CDR3: SVRADSNQPQH
J: TRBJ2-1; V: TRBV20-1; CDR3: SAPPLSSGSDEQF
J: TRBJ2-2; V: TRBV12-3/TRBV12-4; CDR3: ASSLGGGGELF
J: TRBJ1-1; V: TRBV11-2; CDR3: ASSLTDEAF
J: TRBJ2-1; V: TRBV20-1; CDR3: SALNSGANNEQF
J: TRBJ2-1; V: TRBV7-9; CDR3: ASSRDRSEQF
J: TRBJ1-5; V: TRBV20-1; CDR3: SARDGGQVWQPQH
J: TRBJ2-2; V: TRBV5-1; CDR3: ASSPDRGLTGELF
J: TRBJ2-1; V: TRBV25-1; CDR3: ASSEGRGGGAQYNEQF
J: TRBJ2-7; V: TRBV5-1; CDR3: ASSLSTSGEGQY
J: TRBJ2-1; V: TRBV6-1; CDR3: AIEGTGWGNEQF
J: TRBJ1-1; V: TRBV20-1; CDR3: SVYRNEAF
J: TRBJ2-1; V: TRBV7-8; CDR3: ASIGGLREGQFYEQF
J: TRBJ1-3; V: TRBV5-1; CDR3: ASSLGPGGGAGNTIY
J: TRBJ2-5; V: TRBV14; CDR3: ASSHLTSGRKETQY
J: TRBJ2-5; V: TRBV5-1; CDR3: ASSGTGEAFQETQY
J: TRBJ2-7; V: TRBV29-1; CDR3: SVETGQGNEQY
J: TRBJ1-3; V: TRBV5-1; CDR3: ASSPRPGQGEGNTIY
J: TRBJ1-5; V: TRBV12-3/TRBV12-4; CDR3: ASSLRQGWDQPQH
J: TRBJ1-3; V: TRBV5-1; CDR3: ASRPLGVSGNTIY
J: TRBJ2-7; V: TRBV6-5; CDR3: ASSYRRREIYEQY
J: TRBJ2-7; V: TRBV11-1; CDR3: ATSRGTGDYEQY
J: TRBJ2-7; V: TRBV29-1; CDR3: SGWAGEGEQY
J: TRBJ2-1; V: TRBV7-8; CDR3: ASSLWGGEQF
J: TRBJ2-1; V: TRBV18; CDR3: ASSEVAGREQF
J: TRBJ2-7; V: TRBV7-8; CDR3: ASSIRSSGRAGSEQY
J: TRBJ2-7; V: TRBV11-2; CDR3: ASSPPQWEGPLDEGLYEQY
J: TRBJ1-1; V: TRBV20-1; CDR3: SAPRRGYLNTEAF
J: TRBJ2-1; V: TRBV20-1; CDR3: SFSSGDNEQF
J: TRBJ1-2; V: TRBV20-1; CDR3: SARDGRGGGGNYGYT
J: TRBJ2-2; V: TRBV19; CDR3: ASSVLAGANTGELF
J: TRBJ2-6; V: TRBV11-2; CDR3: ASSLDRDGNVLT
J: TRBJ1-2; V: TRBV20-1; CDR3: SARSGQRIYGYT
J: TRBJ1-1; V: TRBV3-1; CDR3: ASSQGPWSNEAF
J: TRBJ1-3; V: TRBV12-3/TRBV12-4; CDR3: ASSLEWTGGSGNTIY
J: TRBJ2-4; V: TRBV7-8; CDR3: ASSPLLERGIAKNIQY
J: TRBJ2-7; V: TRBV28; CDR3: ASSPPWGAGSYEQY
J: TRBJ2-1; V: TRBV5-4; CDR3: ASSLWRDEQF
J: TRBJ2-7; V: TRBV3-1; CDR3: ASSQDPAYEQY
J: TRBJ2-3; V: TRBV5-5; CDR3: ASSPPLPSSTDTQY
J: TRBJ2-1; V: TRBV20-1; CDR3: SAHWTNWNEQF